This T cell receptor beta chain was captured in a study of Graves' ophthalmopathy and Graves' hyperthyroidism. Study outcomes and limitations: Blood also carried most expanded thyroid clonotypes exceeding 0.001 frequency.

Germline V gene sequence: CDR1 MDHEN, CDR2 SYDVKM. The junction had 5 bases not matched to a gene; V was cut back by 6 bases and J by 0 bases. CDR3 length: 14 amino acids. Amplification of TCR beta CDR3 regions used RNA transcripts. Scientists carried out first-round RT-PCR using HTBI primers and then a second-round multiplex PCR. TCRdb re-analysed the multiplex PCR reads in MiXCR, keeping a single row per CDR3 protein. Among 300,000 to 350,000 distinct CDR3 sequences listed, around a sixth were seen once. This clonotype has a count of ten or more. Its antigen remains unidentified. A duration under 3 months, NOSPECS ≥4, CAS ≥3 and moderate-to-severe activity characterized the donors with ophthalmopathy.

V and J are TRBV28 and TRBJ2-7, with 7 bases matching TRBD2. The sequence was collected from an adult man with Graves' ophthalmopathy. Sequencing was performed on peripheral blood. The CDR3 DNA follows: TGTGCCAGCAGGGTGGGCGGGAGCTCCTACGAGCAGTACTTC. This encodes CASRVGGSSYEQYF.